The clone carrying this T cell receptor (beta chain) was seen a few times. Its antigen is not identified. The PCR contained 60 Vbeta and 13 Jbeta primers. Clones were read by immunoSEQ multiplex PCR, and TCRdb kept only the in-frame ones, dropping some. The sample records around 190,000 clones, roughly 85% being singletons. Germline CDR1 SGHVS, CDR2 FNYEAQ. The CDR3 contains 13 residues. V gave up 6 bases and J gave up 6 bases, with 12 bases separating them. This sample is part of a study of cytomegalovirus exposure and HLA in healthy donors. Study details: Roughly four fifths of 350 to 400 genotyped donors fell in the Caucasian-associated ancestry cluster. Study-level results: A link between a missense DCLRE1C variant and TCR beta V- and J-gene trimming emerged from a later analysis.

Input material: PBMCs. The source is a woman in her 50s in good health and CMV-seronegative. The chain carries TRBV7-6 and TRBJ2-4; no firm D call. This CDR3 reads CASSSNLGNIQYF. The CDR3 DNA is TGTGCCAGCAGTTCCAACCTCGGAAACATTCAGTACTTC.